These 21 T cell receptor beta chains share one sample of origin, sequenced in a study of molecular identifiers for immune sequencing clone quantification listed by TCRdb under 2018. Library construction relied on PCR. Sequencer: Illumina HiSeq 4000. Clones were called with MiXCR by TCRdb after fastp trimmed the public reads at Q25, and only in-frame beta chains were retained. Rows matching on CDR3 protein sequence are summarized as one entry with the most common DNA and genes. This sample has about 65,000 distinct CDR3 sequences in its table, and 18% of those were observed once. The leading ten clones occupy about 1.6% of the sample. The specimen sequenced was naive CD8+ T cells from blood, with Jurkat cell RNA spiked in. Explained via the paper, the cell subset or site label denotes: FACS-sorted CD8+CD4-CCR7+CD45RA+ naive T cells. These receptors were collected from a human donor in good health. Some libraries in this study had Jurkat cell RNA spiked in.

There are many counts of this clonotype. The V gene is TRBV11-2, the J gene TRBJ2-1; D not certain. The CDR3 length is 11 residues. Germline CDR1 reads SGHAT; CDR2 reads FQNNGV. V lost 1 base to trimming and J lost 7 bases, with 2 bases between them. CDR3 protein: CASSLGNEQFF. The CDR3 coding sequence is TGTGCCAGCAGCTTAGGAAATGAGCAGTTCTTC.

This clonotype was picked up a small number of times. This chain connects TRBV7-2 to TRBJ1-6, with D unclear. Germline V gene data show CDR1 as SGHTA and CDR2 as FQGNSA. The ends were cut back, 5 bases at V and 1 base at J, with 12 bases in the middle. The CDR3 runs 16 residues. This CDR3 is CASSTTAASYNSPLHF. The CDR3 bases are TGTGCCAGCAGCACGACGGCAGCTTCCTATAATTCACCCCTCCACTTT.

Remarks on this clonotype: This may stem from a read error, because a much larger clone lies one nucleotide away. The chain employs TRBV5-3 and TRBJ1-2; TRBD1 matches 8 bases. TRBV5-3 is labeled an ORF, and its function is uncertain. V trimming: 9 bases; J trimming: 3 bases; junction bases outside the gene matches: 16. CDR3 length: 16 residues. CDR3 region: CANSSRTGIPYYGYTF. In DNA form, the CDR3 reads TGTGCCAACAGCTCACGGACAGGGATCCCCTACTATGGCTACACCTTC.

With regard to this clonotype: A single base separates this from a much larger clone, so it may be a read error. The chain carries TRBV29-1 and TRBJ2-7, with D hard to call. Germline lookup yields CDR1 SQVTM and CDR2 ANQGSEA. The CDR3 covers 12 residues. The CDR3, as DNA: TGCAGCGTTGTGTGGCCGAACTACGAGCGGTACTTC. Protein product: CSVVWPNYERYF.

This clonotype was observed many times. The chain combines TRBV5-1 with TRBJ2-2; perhaps TRBD1 as D (6 bases). The V gene lost 1 base and the J gene lost 3 bases, with 10 bases spanning the gap. The length of the CDR3 is 15 residues. CDR1 SGHRS and CDR2 YFSETQ come from the germline V gene. The CDR3 reads CASSLLDSYTGELFF. CDR3 nucleotide sequence: TGCGCCAGCAGCTTGTTGGACAGTTACACCGGGGAGCTGTTTTTT.

A few counts support this clonotype. The CDR3 reads CASSPRIDTQYF. The CDR3 nucleotides are TGTGCCAGCAGTCCCCGGATCGATACGCAGTATTTT. V usage is TRBV12-3 or TRBV12-4 and J usage is TRBJ2-3; no definite D call. Trimming removed 5 bases at V and 6 bases at J, with 9 bases between. The CDR3 is made up of 12 amino acids.

This clonotype was found many times. The CDR3 protein is CASSYNLGGITDTQYF. The CDR3, as DNA: TGTGCCAGCAGTTACAATTTAGGGGGTATCACAGATACGCAGTATTTT. The chain links TRBV6-5 to TRBJ2-3; a weak D match, TRBD1 (6 bases). Germline V gene lookup returns CDR1 MNHEY and CDR2 SVGAGI. V lost 2 bases and J lost 2, with 14 bases in between. CDR3 length equals 16 residues.

This clonotype was detected many times. The chain links TRBV7-3 to TRBJ2-3; 7 nucleotides match TRBD2. Trimming cost V 2 bases and J 4 bases; bases outside gene matches: 6. CDR3 length: 15 residues. Per the germline V gene, CDR1 is SGHTA and CDR2 is FQGTGA. The CDR3 sequence: CASSLGAGESDTQYF. In DNA, the CDR3 is TGTGCCAGCAGCTTAGGCGCGGGAGAATCAGATACGCAGTATTTT.

Notes on this clonotype: A much larger clone sits a single nucleotide away, making a read error possible. The V and J genes are TRBV4-1 and TRBJ2-7; the D gene could be TRBD1 or TRBD2 (5 bases each). The CDR3 is 16 residues long. CDR1 MGHRA and CDR2 YSYEKL come from the germline V gene. The CDR3 reads CTSSQVPGSLSYEQYF. CDR3 in DNA: TGCACCAGCAGCCAAGTACCAGGGAGCCTCTCCTACGAGCAGTACTTC.

This clonotype was counted a few times. The chain is built from TRBV3-1 and TRBJ1-2, with 7 bases that match TRBD1. The CDR3 length is 16 residues. The germline V gene has CDR1 LGHDT and CDR2 YNNKEL (reference sequence). J lost 2 bases, V lost 1 base, and 7 bases had no gene match. The CDR3, as DNA: TGTGCCAGCAGCCAAGTTGGGACAGCCACAAACTATGGCTACACCTTC. Translated: CASSQVGTATNYGYTF.

In this sample, this clonotype turned up a few times. This rearrangement joins TRBV7-2 to TRBJ2-1; 7 nucleotides match TRBD2. CDR3 size: 13 residues. The V gene end was trimmed by 3 bases and the J gene end by 7 bases; junction bases not matched to a gene: 3. Germline lookup yields CDR1 SGHTA and CDR2 FQGNSA. The DNA for the CDR3 is TGTGCCAGCAGCTTCGGGACTACTAATGAGCAGTTCTTC. It translates to CASSFGTTNEQFF.

This clonotype was detected many times. The V and J genes are TRBV7-8 and TRBJ1-1; D uncertain. The germline V and J ends were trimmed by 1 base and 1 base, with 13 bases remaining between them. Germline V gene lookup returns CDR1 SGHVS and CDR2 FQNEAQ. The CDR3 contains 16 residues. CDR3 nucleotide sequence: TGTGCCAGCAGCTTAGAGCAGGCCGTAGAGAACACTGAAGCTTTCTTT. It yields the protein CASSLEQAVENTEAFF.

This clonotype has just a few counts. This may arise from a read error, as a much more abundant clone is one base away. This chain uses TRBV7-9 with TRBJ2-5; D is unresolved. The germline gives CDR1 SEHNR, CDR2 FQNEAQ (reference sequence). This CDR3 is built from 16 residues. CDR3 protein: CASGLVVMVGQETQYF. The CDR3 nucleotides are TGTGCCAGCGGCTTAGTTGTTATGGTAGGCCAAGAGACCCAGTACTTC.

This chain connects TRBV19 to TRBJ2-7; the D call may be TRBD1 or TRBD2 (6 bases each). The germline CDR1 and CDR2 sequences are LNHDA and SQIVND (reference sequence). This CDR3 comprises 16 residues. V shed 2 bases and J shed 0 bases, with 14 bases lying between them. The CDR3 coding sequence is TGTGCCAGTAGTATATCTGGGGGGCAACTCTCCTACGAGCAGTACTTC. Its translation: CASSISGGQLSYEQYF.

The rearrangement uses TRBV27 and TRBJ2-1, with 8 nucleotides matching TRBD2. The CDR3 consists of 16 residues. CDR1 is MNHEY, CDR2 SMNVEV, per germline (reference sequence). V gave up 7 bases and J gave up 8 bases; unmatched junction bases: 16. The CDR3 coding sequence is TGTGCCAGCATCGGAACTGCGGGGACTAGATTTCATGAGCAGTTCTTC. It specifies CASIGTAGTRFHEQFF.

This sequence joins TRBV27 and TRBJ2-1, with unresolved D. The CDR3 spans 12 residues. Germline V gene data show CDR1 as MNHEY and CDR2 as SMNVEV (reference sequence). V was pared by 5 bases and J by 7 bases, with 9 bases between. The DNA for the CDR3 is TGTGCCAGCAGTCCCCTTGGGAATGAGCAGTTCTTC. Encoded protein: CASSPLGNEQFF.

This clonotype has more than one count but fewer than ten. This chain uses TRBV3-1 with TRBJ2-5, with no clear D. Germline values: CDR1 LGHDT, CDR2 YNNKEL (reference sequence). The CDR3 length is 17 residues. Trimming took off 0 bases at V and 5 bases at J, with 19 bases between the two ends. The CDR3 nucleotides are TGTGCCAGCAGCCAAGAAGGGTCGGGCGTGGTGGAGGAGACCCAGTACTTC. Translated: CASSQEGSGVVEETQYF.

In this sample, this clonotype turned up a few times. This rearrangement joins TRBV2 to TRBJ2-1; D might be TRBD2 (5 bases). Germline CDR1 reads SNHLY; CDR2 reads FYNNEI. Trimming took 0 bases from V and 12 from J, leaving 18 bases between them. The CDR3 is 15 residues long. The CDR3 spells CASSEAPRELGGQFF. The CDR3 nucleotides are TGTGCCAGCAGTGAAGCCCCGAGGGAGCTGGGCGGGCAGTTCTTC.

The rearrangement links TRBV19 to TRBJ2-5; 10 bases are a match to TRBD1. J lost 0 bases, V lost 1 base, and 5 bases had no gene match. This CDR3 is built from 17 residues. CDR1 and CDR2 (germline): LNHDA, SQIVND (reference sequence). CDR3 bases: TGTGCCAGTAGTATAGTCTCGGACAGGGGGTACCAAGAGACCCAGTACTTC. It encodes CASSIVSDRGYQETQYF.

This clonotype was observed once. At one of its ends the junction is not consistent with the germline gene, which may arise from a read error. The chain couples TRBV20-1 to TRBJ1-1; possible D gene TRBD1, 6 bases. The CDR3 extends over 14 amino acids. The germline CDR1 and CDR2 sequences are DFQATT and SNEGSKA (reference sequence). Here the CDR3 reads CSDKEGGENTGAFF. CDR3 nucleotide sequence: TGCAGTGATAAGGAAGGGGGGGAGAACACTGGAGCTTTCTTT.

Of note for this clonotype: Just one base apart from a much larger clone, this may be a read error. V gene TRBV12-3 or TRBV12-4 combines with J gene TRBJ2-3, with 8 bases identical to TRBD2. V lost 8 bases and J lost 4; bases outside the gene matches: 2. The length of the CDR3 is 12 residues. The CDR3 loop reads CASAGGADTQYF. The CDR3 DNA follows: TGTGCCAGCGCGGGGGGCGCAGATACGCAGTATTTT.